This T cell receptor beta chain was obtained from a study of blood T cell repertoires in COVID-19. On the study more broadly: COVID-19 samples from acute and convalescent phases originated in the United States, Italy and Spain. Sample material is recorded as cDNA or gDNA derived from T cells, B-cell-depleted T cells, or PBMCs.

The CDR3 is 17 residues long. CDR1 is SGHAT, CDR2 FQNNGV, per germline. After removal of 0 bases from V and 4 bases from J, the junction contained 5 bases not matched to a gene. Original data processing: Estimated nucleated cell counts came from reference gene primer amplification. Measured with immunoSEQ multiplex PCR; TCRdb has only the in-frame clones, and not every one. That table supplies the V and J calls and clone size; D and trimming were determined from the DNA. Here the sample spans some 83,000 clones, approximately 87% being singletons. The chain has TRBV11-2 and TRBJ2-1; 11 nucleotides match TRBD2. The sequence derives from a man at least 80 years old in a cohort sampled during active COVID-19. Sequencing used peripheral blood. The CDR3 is CASSLDYTSGGYNEQFF. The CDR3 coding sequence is TGTGCCAGCAGCTTAGACTACACTAGCGGGGGTTACAATGAGCAGTTCTTC.